These T cell receptor beta chains were read from a single sample in a study of regulatory T cells in long-lasting Graves disease. One entry per CDR3 protein results from TCRdb running MiXCR on the multiplex PCR reads. The sample includes about 610,000 distinct CDR3 sequences, about 16% of them seen just once. The data were also submitted as part of a second study, on T cells in Graves' hyperthyroidism and ophthalmopathy.

The sequencing used peripheral blood mononuclear cells (PBMCs), collected at new diagnosis, from a patient treated with antithyroid drugs. The receptors originated from a man younger than 35 with Graves disease. The CDR3 runs from the conserved cysteine through the conserved F or W. A D gene is named only where the DNA matches it firmly. Size values are once, few and many counts, or a class for expanded clones, and some rows have none.

j_gene	abundance	d_gene	v_gene	CDR3nt	CDR3aa
TRBJ2-3	many	TRBD1	TRBV7-2	TGTGCCAGCAGCCCCTGGACAGGGAAGTTTCCAGATACGCAGTATTTT	CASSPWTGKFPDTQYF
TRBJ2-1	.	TRBD2	TRBV14	TGTGCCAGCAGCCAAGGGACTAGCGGGAGCAATTCGCCCTACAATGAGCAGTTCTTC	CASSQGTSGSNSPYNEQFF
TRBJ1-1	few	.	TRBV5-1	TGCGCCAGCAGCTTGAGTCAGAAGAACACTGAAGCTTTCTTT	CASSLSQKNTEAFF
TRBJ2-1	.	.	TRBV2	TGTGCCAGCAGGAAGATAGCAGGCAACAATGAGCAGTTCTTC	CASRKIAGNNEQFF
TRBJ2-1	many	TRBD1	TRBV28	TGTGCCAGCAGTACAACAGGGGGCTCGGATGAGCAGTTCTTC	CASSTTGGSDEQFF
TRBJ2-1	many	.	TRBV9	TGTGCCAGCAGCGCCAGCGGAAGCTACAATGAGCAGTTCTTC	CASSASGSYNEQFF
TRBJ1-5	many	.	TRBV20-1	TGCAGTGCCGCCCGAAAGGAGCAGCCCCAGCATTTT	CSAARKEQPQHF
TRBJ2-1	many	.	TRBV29-1	TGCAGCGTCCATGAGGGGAGCCGAACATACAATGAGCAGTTCTTC	CSVHEGSRTYNEQFF
TRBJ2-1	few	.	TRBV20-1	TGCAGTGCTAATCGGGGATACAATGAGCAGTTCTTC	CSANRGYNEQFF
TRBJ1-2	.	TRBD1	TRBV5-1	TGCGCCAGCACCAGCTTGAGACAGGGGGCTGGCTACACCTTC	CASTSLRQGAGYTF
TRBJ1-1	.	.	TRBV5-6	TGTGCCAGCAGCTTCCCGGGACGGAAAAACACTGAAGCTTTCTTT	CASSFPGRKNTEAFF
TRBJ2-3	few	.	TRBV11-1	TGTGCCAGCAGCTTAGCTGGCGGGAATCGGGGCACAGATACGCAGTATTTT	CASSLAGGNRGTDTQYF
TRBJ2-1	.	TRBD2	TRBV19	TGTGCCAGTAGTATGAACCTAGCGGGAAGGGACAATGAGCAGTTCTTC	CASSMNLAGRDNEQFF
TRBJ1-1	few	TRBD1	TRBV29-1	TGCAGCGCTCTGGGAGGGGGCGCAGAGGCGGTCACTGAAGCTTTCTTT	CSALGGGAEAVTEAFF
TRBJ2-5	.	.	TRBV7-9	TGTGCCAGCAGCTCTCCCGTCGGGGATTTAGTCCAAGAGACCCAGTACTTC	CASSSPVGDLVQETQYF
TRBJ2-5	many	.	TRBV12-3/TRBV12-4	TGTGCCAGCAGCACTCTACCGGGAGCCGAGACCCAGTACTTC	CASSTLPGAETQYF
TRBJ1-5	many	.	TRBV2	TGTGCCAGCAGTGGTGGGGCGGTCAGGTTTAATCAGCCCCAGCATTTT	CASSGGAVRFNQPQHF
TRBJ2-7	many	.	TRBV15	TGTGCCACCTCGGACAGCTCCTACGAGCAGTACTTC	CATSDSSYEQYF
TRBJ2-1	.	TRBD2	TRBV9	TGTGCCAGCAGCGTAGGGGGTAGCGGGCTCAGCTCCTACAATGAGCAGTTCTTC	CASSVGGSGLSSYNEQFF
TRBJ1-5	few	.	TRBV19	TGTGCCAGTAGTATAGGTAGGGGTCTTCTCTATCAGCCCCAGCATTTT	CASSIGRGLLYQPQHF
TRBJ2-7	few	TRBD2	TRBV20-1	TGCAGTGCTAGGGGACTAGCGGGAGGAACTCCCTACGAGCAGTACTTC	CSARGLAGGTPYEQYF
TRBJ1-2	few	.	TRBV11-2	TGTGCCAGCAGCTTAGTGATCCGGAACTATGGCTACACCTTC	CASSLVIRNYGYTF
TRBJ2-7	few	TRBD1	TRBV30	TGTGCCGGAAGGACAGGGCTCTCCTACGAGCAGTACTTC	CAGRTGLSYEQYF
TRBJ1-1	.	.	TRBV27	TGTGCCAGCAGTTTATCACAGGCCTGGAACACTGAAGCTTTCTTT	CASSLSQAWNTEAFF
TRBJ1-1	few	.	TRBV20-1	TGCAGTGCTAGCAAGGAATGGAACACTGAAGCTTTCTTT	CSASKEWNTEAFF
TRBJ1-6	.	.	TRBV7-9	TGTGCCAGCAGCTTTGAAGAAGATAATTCACCCCTCCACTTT	CASSFEEDNSPLHF
TRBJ1-1	few	.	TRBV3-1	TGTGCCAGCAGCCCTCCAACCTACACCAGGGATCTCCCCTCCAGGAACACTGAAGCTTTCTTT	CASSPPTYTRDLPSRNTEAFF
TRBJ1-4	.	.	TRBV27	TGTGCCAGCAGTTTAAGAGGGGATAATGAAAAACTGTTTTTT	CASSLRGDNEKLFF
TRBJ2-3	.	.	TRBV11-2	TGTGCCAGCAGCTTGACCGAGGGCATAGATACGCAGTATTTT	CASSLTEGIDTQYF
TRBJ2-2	few	.	TRBV25-1	TGTGCCAGCAGCCCGGGACTGCGCGGAACCGGGGAGCTGTTTTTT	CASSPGLRGTGELFF
TRBJ1-3	.	.	TRBV7-9	TGTGCCAGCAGCTTTCCGGGACGGTCCTCTGGAAACACCATATATTTT	CASSFPGRSSGNTIYF
TRBJ1-2	few	TRBD1	TRBV5-1	TGCGCCAGCAGCTCACCCGAACCCGGGACAGGGAATAAGTACGACTATGGCTACACCTTC	CASSSPEPGTGNKYDYGYTF
TRBJ1-3	few	.	TRBV28	TGTGCCAGCAGTTTAACAGGCATCTCTGGAAACACCATATATTTT	CASSLTGISGNTIYF
TRBJ2-1	.	.	TRBV29-1	TGCAGCGTTGACAGGTCTCTAGCGAGGGGTGCCTACAATGAGCAGTTCTTC	CSVDRSLARGAYNEQFF
TRBJ1-5	many	.	TRBV12-3/TRBV12-4	TGTGCCAGCGACATAGGGGGAATGGATCAGCCCCAGCATTTT	CASDIGGMDQPQHF
TRBJ2-5	many	TRBD2	TRBV30	TGTGCCTGGATTGGAGGGACTAGAGGATTAGAGACCCAGTACTTC	CAWIGGTRGLETQYF
TRBJ1-5	many	.	TRBV27	TGTGCCAGCAGCTCGGGAGTGGGGTATCCGGGACCTATCAATCAGCCCCAGCATTTT	CASSSGVGYPGPINQPQHF
TRBJ2-7	many	TRBD1	TRBV6-1	TGTGCCAGCAGTGAAATGCCGGGACAGCGATCCTACGAGCAGTACTTC	CASSEMPGQRSYEQYF
TRBJ1-3	.	.	TRBV7-6	TGTGCCAGCAGCCCGACAGTTGGAAACACCATATATTTT	CASSPTVGNTIYF
TRBJ2-7	.	.	TRBV20-1	TGCAGTGCTACCGAGCGGAGAACCCACTACGAGCAGTACTTC	CSATERRTHYEQYF
TRBJ1-4	.	.	TRBV15	TGTGCCACCAGCAGACCCCTGGGGGGAACTAATGAAAAACTGTTTTTT	CATSRPLGGTNEKLFF
TRBJ2-2	.	TRBD1	TRBV19	TGTGCCAGTAGCCCTCTGACAGGGGGAAGTGGGGAGCTGTTTTTT	CASSPLTGGSGELFF